A selection of T cell receptor beta chains follows, all from one sample in a study of response to subunit inactivated influenza vaccine. One entry per CDR3 protein results from TCRdb running MiXCR on the RT-PCR reads. The data contain some 480,000 distinct CDR3 sequences, over 9.5% of them seen just once; the ten biggest clones take up roughly 12%. Here the sequenced sample was PBMCs from blood, taken about 40 days after vaccination. The receptors were sampled from a man in his fifties or sixties who received an inactivated influenza vaccine. Each CDR3 is given with its conserved first and last residue. A D gene is named only where the DNA matches it firmly. Not all rows give a size; the values are once, few, many and, for expanded clones, a class.

V gene: TRBV7-9
J gene: TRBJ2-5
clone size: -
D gene: -
CDR3 protein: CASSQQGPWETQYF
CDR3 DNA: TGTGCCAGCAGCCAACAGGGTCCATGGGAGACCCAGTACTTC

V gene: TRBV5-1
J gene: TRBJ1-1
clone size: -
D gene: TRBD1
CDR3 protein: CASSEQGAYTEAFF
CDR3 DNA: TGCGCCAGCAGCGAACAGGGGGCGTACACTGAAGCTTTCTTT

V gene: TRBV30
J gene: TRBJ2-2
clone size: few
D gene: -
CDR3 protein: CAVGTGELFF
CDR3 DNA: TGTGCTGTGGGCACCGGGGAGCTGTTTTTT

V gene: TRBV7-2
J gene: TRBJ1-1
clone size: many
D gene: -
CDR3 protein: CASSLAWGTSVAFF
CDR3 DNA: TGTGCCAGCAGCTTAGCATGGGGAACGTCTGTAGCTTTCTTT

V gene: TRBV2
J gene: TRBJ2-7
clone size: few
D gene: -
CDR3 protein: CASILTGDTFDEQYF
CDR3 DNA: TGTGCCAGCATCCTTACCGGAGACACGTTCGACGAGCAGTACTTC

V gene: TRBV10-1
J gene: TRBJ1-1
clone size: few
D gene: TRBD1
CDR3 protein: CASSPGTVTRNTEAFF
CDR3 DNA: TGCGCCAGCAGCCCCGGGACAGTCACCAGGAACACTGAAGCTTTCTTT

V gene: TRBV7-2
J gene: TRBJ2-5
clone size: -
D gene: TRBD1
CDR3 protein: CASSWGGDRGETQYF
CDR3 DNA: TGTGCCAGCAGCTGGGGTGGGGACAGGGGAGAGACCCAGTACTTC

V gene: TRBV10-3
J gene: TRBJ1-5
clone size: -
D gene: TRBD1
CDR3 protein: CAIGTGGSEPQHF
CDR3 DNA: TGTGCCATCGGGACAGGGGGCTCGGAGCCCCAGCATTTT

V gene: TRBV28
J gene: TRBJ2-1
clone size: many
D gene: -
CDR3 protein: CASSRPLWYNEQFF
CDR3 DNA: TGTGCCAGCAGCCGCCCCCTATGGTACAATGAGCAGTTCTTC

V gene: TRBV12-3/TRBV12-4
J gene: TRBJ1-1
clone size: -
D gene: -
CDR3 protein: CASSFPGRDTEAFF
CDR3 DNA: TGTGCCAGCAGTTTTCCAGGTCGGGACACTGAAGCTTTCTTT

V gene: TRBV4-3
J gene: TRBJ1-1
clone size: -
D gene: -
CDR3 protein: CASSQVAPNTEAFF
CDR3 DNA: TGCGCCAGCAGCCAAGTAGCGCCTAACACTGAAGCTTTCTTT

V gene: TRBV6-1
J gene: TRBJ2-7
clone size: many
D gene: TRBD1
CDR3 protein: CASSTGTGGSWQYF
CDR3 DNA: TGTGCCAGCAGCACCGGGACAGGGGGCAGTTGGCAGTACTTC

V gene: TRBV20-1
J gene: TRBJ2-5
clone size: many
D gene: -
CDR3 protein: CSASPWKESETQYF
CDR3 DNA: TGCAGTGCTAGCCCCTGGAAGGAGTCCGAGACCCAGTACTTC

V gene: TRBV15
J gene: TRBJ2-7
clone size: -
D gene: -
CDR3 protein: CATSRDRTWDEQYF
CDR3 DNA: TGTGCCACCAGCAGAGATCGGACCTGGGACGAGCAGTACTTC

V gene: TRBV6-1
J gene: TRBJ2-2
clone size: -
D gene: TRBD1
CDR3 protein: CASRETGAYTGELFF
CDR3 DNA: TGTGCCAGCAGAGAGACAGGGGCCTACACCGGGGAGCTGTTTTTT

V gene: TRBV11-2
J gene: TRBJ2-7
clone size: many
D gene: -
CDR3 protein: CASSLYQGSYEQYF
CDR3 DNA: TGTGCCAGCAGCTTATACCAGGGGTCCTACGAGCAGTACTTC

V gene: TRBV20-1
J gene: TRBJ2-3
clone size: few
D gene: TRBD1
CDR3 protein: CSVGQVETDTQYF
CDR3 DNA: TGCAGTGTAGGACAGGTGGAGACAGATACGCAGTATTTT

V gene: TRBV27
J gene: TRBJ2-1
clone size: many
D gene: -
CDR3 protein: CASSLRLDYNEQFF
CDR3 DNA: TGTGCCAGCAGTTTAAGGTTAGACTACAATGAGCAGTTCTTC

V gene: TRBV19
J gene: TRBJ1-5
clone size: -
D gene: -
CDR3 protein: CASTGGRSQPQHF
CDR3 DNA: TGTGCCAGTACGGGGGGACGGTCTCAGCCCCAGCATTTT

V gene: TRBV29-1
J gene: TRBJ2-3
clone size: few
D gene: -
CDR3 protein: CSVGQNTDTQYF
CDR3 DNA: TGCAGCGTTGGTCAGAACACAGATACGCAGTATTTT

V gene: TRBV28
J gene: TRBJ2-4
clone size: -
D gene: TRBD2
CDR3 protein: CASSSGLAARYF
CDR3 DNA: TGTGCCAGCAGTTCGGGACTAGCGGCGCGGTACTTC

V gene: TRBV11-2
J gene: TRBJ1-2
clone size: -
D gene: -
CDR3 protein: CASSFVDSYGYTF
CDR3 DNA: TGTGCCAGCAGCTTTGTCGACTCCTATGGCTACACCTTC

V gene: TRBV9
J gene: TRBJ1-2
clone size: -
D gene: -
CDR3 protein: CASSLGTPWGNYGYTF
CDR3 DNA: TGTGCCAGCAGCCTCGGGACCCCTTGGGGCAACTATGGCTACACCTTC

V gene: TRBV25-1
J gene: TRBJ2-1
clone size: -
D gene: -
CDR3 protein: CASSPGGLINNEQFF
CDR3 DNA: TGTGCCAGCAGTCCAGGGGGGCTAATAAACAATGAGCAGTTCTTC

V gene: TRBV20-1
J gene: TRBJ2-7
clone size: many
D gene: TRBD2
CDR3 protein: CSARDLSGSHYEQYF
CDR3 DNA: TGCAGTGCTAGAGATCTTAGCGGGAGCCACTACGAGCAGTACTTC

V gene: TRBV4-3
J gene: TRBJ2-3
clone size: -
D gene: -
CDR3 protein: CASSQAFAGNRPDTQYF
CDR3 DNA: TGCGCCAGCAGCCAAGCTTTCGCGGGGAATCGCCCAGATACGCAGTATTTT

V gene: TRBV28
J gene: TRBJ1-1
clone size: few
D gene: -
CDR3 protein: CASMDRNTEAFF
CDR3 DNA: TGTGCCAGCATGGACCGGAACACTGAAGCTTTCTTT

V gene: TRBV7-2
J gene: TRBJ2-3
clone size: few
D gene: TRBD1
CDR3 protein: CASSRTPDRAADTQYF
CDR3 DNA: TGTGCCAGCAGCAGGACCCCGGACAGGGCTGCAGATACGCAGTATTTT

V gene: TRBV25-1
J gene: TRBJ2-3
clone size: many
D gene: -
CDR3 protein: CASSEGEDTQYF
CDR3 DNA: TGTGCCAGCAGTGAAGGGGAGGATACGCAGTATTTT

V gene: TRBV5-1
J gene: TRBJ2-1
clone size: few
D gene: -
CDR3 protein: CASRSQTPSYNEQFF
CDR3 DNA: TGCGCCAGCAGATCCCAGACACCCTCCTACAATGAGCAGTTCTTC

V gene: TRBV20-1
J gene: TRBJ2-5
clone size: -
D gene: TRBD2
CDR3 protein: CSAFPGLAAVQETQYF
CDR3 DNA: TGCAGTGCTTTTCCGGGACTAGCGGCAGTCCAAGAGACCCAGTACTTC

V gene: TRBV3-1
J gene: TRBJ2-5
clone size: -
D gene: TRBD2
CDR3 protein: CASCQDSGSQETQYF
CDR3 DNA: TGTGCCAGCTGCCAAGATAGCGGGAGCCAAGAGACCCAGTACTTC

V gene: TRBV10-2
J gene: TRBJ2-5
clone size: -
D gene: -
CDR3 protein: CASSEIGLETQYF
CDR3 DNA: TGCGCCAGCAGTGAGATCGGGTTAGAGACCCAGTACTTC

V gene: TRBV15
J gene: TRBJ2-1
clone size: few
D gene: TRBD2
CDR3 protein: CATRKPGSGAPYNEQFF
CDR3 DNA: TGTGCCACCAGAAAACCGGGGAGCGGGGCCCCCTACAATGAGCAGTTCTTC

V gene: TRBV4-1
J gene: TRBJ2-1
clone size: -
D gene: TRBD2
CDR3 protein: CASSQDPAGGGDEQFF
CDR3 DNA: TGCGCCAGCAGCCAAGATCCAGCGGGAGGTGGGGATGAGCAGTTCTTC

V gene: TRBV20-1
J gene: TRBJ2-7
clone size: -
D gene: TRBD1
CDR3 protein: CSAPRRGTGAYEQYF
CDR3 DNA: TGCAGTGCTCCCCGCCGGGGGACAGGGGCCTACGAGCAGTACTTC

V gene: TRBV7-2
J gene: TRBJ1-5
clone size: -
D gene: -
CDR3 protein: CASSLYGLNQPQHF
CDR3 DNA: TGTGCCAGCAGCCTCTACGGGCTCAATCAGCCCCAGCATTTT

V gene: TRBV7-2
J gene: TRBJ2-7
clone size: few
D gene: -
CDR3 protein: CASSLVSREQYF
CDR3 DNA: TGTGCCAGCAGCTTAGTGTCGAGGGAGCAGTACTTC

V gene: TRBV10-3
J gene: TRBJ2-1
clone size: -
D gene: -
CDR3 protein: CAISESIVGVGSLHNEQFF
CDR3 DNA: TGTGCCATCAGTGAGTCGATCGTGGGAGTAGGGTCTTTACACAATGAGCAGTTCTTC

V gene: TRBV4-1
J gene: TRBJ1-1
clone size: -
D gene: -
CDR3 protein: CASSQVGGHGRYTEAFF
CDR3 DNA: TGCGCCAGCAGCCAAGTAGGGGGACACGGACGGTACACTGAAGCTTTCTTT

V gene: TRBV9
J gene: TRBJ2-7
clone size: -
D gene: -
CDR3 protein: CASRLGGSEYEQYF
CDR3 DNA: TGTGCCAGCCGCCTGGGCGGGTCGGAATACGAGCAGTACTTC

V gene: TRBV5-1
J gene: TRBJ2-2
clone size: few
D gene: -
CDR3 protein: CATKDNANTGELFF
CDR3 DNA: TGCGCCACCAAGGACAACGCGAACACCGGGGAGCTGTTTTTT

V gene: TRBV28
J gene: TRBJ2-2
clone size: many
D gene: TRBD1
CDR3 protein: CASSPLGTGVNTGELFF
CDR3 DNA: TGTGCCAGCAGTCCACTCGGGACAGGGGTGAACACCGGGGAGCTGTTTTTT

V gene: TRBV4-2
J gene: TRBJ2-1
clone size: -
D gene: -
CDR3 protein: CASSQDLHEQFF
CDR3 DNA: TGTGCCAGCAGCCAAGATTTACATGAGCAGTTCTTC

V gene: TRBV21-1
J gene: TRBJ1-1
clone size: -
D gene: -
CDR3 protein: CASSINRGRITEAFF
CDR3 DNA: TGTGCCAGCAGCATTAACAGGGGGCGCATCACTGAAGCTTTCTTT

V gene: TRBV5-5
J gene: TRBJ2-2
clone size: -
D gene: -
CDR3 protein: CASSINRVTGELFF
CDR3 DNA: TGTGCCAGCAGCATAAACAGGGTCACCGGGGAGCTGTTTTTT

V gene: TRBV28
J gene: TRBJ1-1
clone size: -
D gene: -
CDR3 protein: CASRPPGRGRAFF
CDR3 DNA: TGTGCCAGCAGACCTCCCGGACGGGGAAGAGCTTTCTTT

V gene: TRBV24-1
J gene: TRBJ2-5
clone size: many
D gene: TRBD1
CDR3 protein: CATSDPGQEETQYF
CDR3 DNA: TGTGCCACCAGTGACCCGGGACAGGAAGAGACCCAGTACTTC